The 7 T cell receptor beta chains in this list originate from one sample, sequenced in a study of blood T cell repertoires in COVID-19. Profiled with immunoSEQ multiplex PCR; TCRdb holds only in-frame clones, not every one. The top ten hold 15% to 20% of the sample, which has tens of thousands of clones, 84% seen once. Sequencing was done on a sample of peripheral blood. The receptors stem from a man between 60 and 75 years old with COVID-19, enrolled during active disease.

This clone has only a few counts. Written as DNA, the CDR3 is TGCGCCAGCAGCTTAGGGTCACTAGCGGGAGCCGGGGAGCTGTTTTTT. The encoded protein is CASSLGSLAGAGELFF. The chain employs TRBV5-1 and TRBJ2-2; 11 bases align to TRBD2. Unmatched junction bases numbered 6, after V lost 2 bases and J lost 6 bases. There are 16 residues in the CDR3. Germline V gene sequence: CDR1 SGHRS, CDR2 YFSETQ.

Here the CDR3 reads CASSQPTGPNEKLFF. CDR3 bases: TGCGCCAGCAGCCAACCGACAGGGCCGAATGAAAAACTGTTTTTT. This rearrangement joins TRBV4-1 to TRBJ1-4, with TRBD1 matching 7 bases. The CDR3 totals 15 residues. The V and J ends lost 2 bases and 5 bases, in that order; junction bases with no gene match: 5. Germline CDR1 is MGHRA and CDR2 is YSYEKL.

The rearrangement uses TRBV30 and TRBJ2-2; 10 bases match TRBD2. Per germline, CDR1 GTSNPN and CDR2 SVGIG (reference sequence). J gave up 1 base and V 1 base, and 3 bases lay outside the gene matches. There are 16 residues in the CDR3. As DNA, the CDR3 is TGTGCCTGGAGTGAAGTAGCGGGGGGGAACACCGGGGAGCTGTTTTTT. Amino acids: CAWSEVAGGNTGELFF.

The chain employs TRBV28 and TRBJ1-6, with a tentative D call TRBD1 (6 bases). From germline, CDR1 is MDHEN and CDR2 SYDVKM. This CDR3 contains 13 residues. V shed 8 bases and J shed 10 bases, with 15 bases lying between them. CDR3: CASGTGSGSPLHF. The CDR3 bases are TGTGCCAGCGGCACAGGGAGCGGATCACCCCTCCACTTT.

CDR3 coding DNA: TGTGCCAGCAGCTTTGGACGGGAGAACACTGAAGCTTTCTTT. This encodes CASSFGRENTEAFF. V and J are TRBV7-9 and TRBJ1-1, with D unresolved. V shed 3 bases and J shed 1 base, with 9 bases lying between them. The CDR3 length is 14 residues. From germline, CDR1 is SEHNR and CDR2 FQNEAQ (reference sequence).

The J gene is TRBJ2-3, the V gene TRBV11-2, with 9 bases matching TRBD1. CDR1 SGHAT and CDR2 FQNNGV come from the germline V gene. The V and J ends lost 1 base and 5 bases, in that order; junction bases with no gene match: 7. This CDR3 comprises 16 residues. The CDR3 loop reads CASSLVIGQGIDTQYF. The DNA of the CDR3 is TGTGCCAGCAGCTTAGTGATTGGACAGGGGATAGATACGCAGTATTTT.

The CDR3 is CATRSTGEQFF. DNA of the CDR3: TGTGCCACCAGATCTACGGGTGAGCAGTTCTTC. This chain links TRBV24-1 with TRBJ2-1, with no clear D. Germline V gene lookup returns CDR1 KGHDR and CDR2 SFDVKD. V was shortened by 7 bases and J by 9 bases, with 9 bases between the two germline ends. This CDR3 region has 11 residues.